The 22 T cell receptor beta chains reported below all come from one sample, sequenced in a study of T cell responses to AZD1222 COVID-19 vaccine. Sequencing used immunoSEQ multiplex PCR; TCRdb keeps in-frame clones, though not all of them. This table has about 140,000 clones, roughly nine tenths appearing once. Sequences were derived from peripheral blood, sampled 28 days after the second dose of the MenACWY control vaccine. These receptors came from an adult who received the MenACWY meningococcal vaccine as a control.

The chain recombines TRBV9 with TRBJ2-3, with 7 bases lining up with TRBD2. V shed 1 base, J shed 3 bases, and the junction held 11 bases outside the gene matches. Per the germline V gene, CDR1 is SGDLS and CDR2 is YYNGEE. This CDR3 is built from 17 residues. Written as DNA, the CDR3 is TGTGCCAGCAGCGTACCAGCTGGCGGGAGCCTAACAGATACGCAGTATTTT. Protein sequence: CASSVPAGGSLTDTQYF.

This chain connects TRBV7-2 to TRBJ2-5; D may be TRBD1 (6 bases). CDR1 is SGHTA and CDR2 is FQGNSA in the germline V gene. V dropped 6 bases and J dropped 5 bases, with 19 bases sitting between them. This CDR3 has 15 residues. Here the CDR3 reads CASRSSNRARETQYF. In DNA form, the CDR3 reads TGTGCCAGCAGGTCGAGTAACAGGGCCCGGGAGACCCAGTACTTC.

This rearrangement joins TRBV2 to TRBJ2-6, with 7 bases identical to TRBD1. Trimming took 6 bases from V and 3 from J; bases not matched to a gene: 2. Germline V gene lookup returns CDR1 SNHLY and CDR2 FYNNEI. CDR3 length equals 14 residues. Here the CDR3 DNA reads TGTGCCAGCAGCGACAGGGTTGGGGCCAACGTCCTGACTTTC. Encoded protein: CASSDRVGANVLTF.

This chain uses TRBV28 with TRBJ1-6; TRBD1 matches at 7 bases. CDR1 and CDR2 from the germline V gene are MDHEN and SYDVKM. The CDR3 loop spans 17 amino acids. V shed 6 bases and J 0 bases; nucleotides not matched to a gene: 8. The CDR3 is CASSRPDRSSYNSPLHF. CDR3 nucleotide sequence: TGTGCCAGCAGCCGACCGGACAGGAGCTCCTATAATTCACCCCTCCACTTT.

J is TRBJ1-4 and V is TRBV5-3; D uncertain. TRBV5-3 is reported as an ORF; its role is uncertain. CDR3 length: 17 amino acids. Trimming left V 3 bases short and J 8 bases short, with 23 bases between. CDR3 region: CARSYNTYTSVEEKLFF. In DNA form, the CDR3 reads TGTGCCAGAAGCTACAATACCTACACCTCCGTGGAAGAAAAACTGTTTTTT.

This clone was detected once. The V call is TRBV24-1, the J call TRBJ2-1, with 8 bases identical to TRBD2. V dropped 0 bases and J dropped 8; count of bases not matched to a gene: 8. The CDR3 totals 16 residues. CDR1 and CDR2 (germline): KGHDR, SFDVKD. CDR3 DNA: TGTGCCACCAGTGATTTGATTAGCGGGAAGGTTGATGAGCAGTTCTTC. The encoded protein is CATSDLISGKVDEQFF.

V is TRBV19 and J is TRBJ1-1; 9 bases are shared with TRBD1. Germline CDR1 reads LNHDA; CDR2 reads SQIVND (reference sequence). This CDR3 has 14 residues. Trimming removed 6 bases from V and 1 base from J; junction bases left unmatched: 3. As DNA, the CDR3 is TGTGCCAGTAGGATGGGACAGGGGAACACTGAAGCTTTCTTT. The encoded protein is CASRMGQGNTEAFF. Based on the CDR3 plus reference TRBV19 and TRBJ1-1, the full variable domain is DGGITQSPKYLFRKEGQNVTLSCEQNLNHDAMYWYRQDPGQGLRLIYYSQIVNDFQKGDIAEGYSVSREKKESFPLTVTSAQKNPTAFYLCASRMGQGNTEAFFGQGTRLTVV.

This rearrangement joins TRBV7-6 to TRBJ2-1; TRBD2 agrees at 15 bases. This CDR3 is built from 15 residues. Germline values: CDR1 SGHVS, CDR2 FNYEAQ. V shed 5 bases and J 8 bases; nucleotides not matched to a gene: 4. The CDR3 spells CASSRTSGGAHEQFF. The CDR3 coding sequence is TGTGCCAGCAGCCGGACTAGCGGGGGGGCCCATGAGCAGTTCTTC.

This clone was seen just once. The DNA of the CDR3 is TGTGCCAGCAGCTCCGGACAGGCGAACACCGGGGAGCTGTTTTTT. It encodes CASSSGQANTGELFF. The genes are TRBV7-9 and TRBJ2-2; 7 positions agree with TRBD1. CDR3 length equals 15 residues. Per germline, CDR1 SEHNR and CDR2 FQNEAQ (reference sequence). The junction had 2 bases not matched to a gene; V was cut back by 4 bases and J by 0 bases.

The CDR3 nucleotides are TGTGCCAGCGCCGACCGGGACAGGAATTCACCCCTCCACTTT. This encodes CASADRDRNSPLHF. V is TRBV21-1 and J is TRBJ1-6; TRBD1, the table's D call, was not compared with the DNA. TRBV21-1 is a documented pseudogene. The CDR3 has 14 amino acids.

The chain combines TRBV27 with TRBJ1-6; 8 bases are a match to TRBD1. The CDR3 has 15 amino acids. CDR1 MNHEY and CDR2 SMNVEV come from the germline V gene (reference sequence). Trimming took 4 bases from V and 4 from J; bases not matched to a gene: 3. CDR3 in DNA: TGTGCCAGCAGTTCCGGGACAGGATATAATTCACCCCTCCACTTT. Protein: CASSSGTGYNSPLHF.

The CDR3 is CASMEGNTEAFF. CDR3 DNA: TGTGCCAGCATGGAAGGGAACACTGAAGCTTTCTTT. The V gene is TRBV2, the J gene TRBJ1-1, with D hard to call. V gave up 7 bases and J gave up 1 base, with 7 bases separating them. The CDR3 totals 12 residues. Germline V gene data show CDR1 as SNHLY and CDR2 as FYNNEI.

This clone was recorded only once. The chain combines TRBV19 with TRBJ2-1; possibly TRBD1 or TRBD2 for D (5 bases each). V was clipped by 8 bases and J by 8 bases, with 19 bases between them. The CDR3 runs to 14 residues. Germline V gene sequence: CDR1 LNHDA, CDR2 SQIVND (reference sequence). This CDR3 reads CASHPGASTYEQFF. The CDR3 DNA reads TGTGCCAGTCACCCCGGGGCTAGCACTTATGAGCAGTTCTTC.

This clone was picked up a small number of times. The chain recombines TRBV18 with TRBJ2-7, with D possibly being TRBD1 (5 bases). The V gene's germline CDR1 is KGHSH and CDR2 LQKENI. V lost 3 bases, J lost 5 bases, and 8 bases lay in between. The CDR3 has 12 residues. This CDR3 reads CASSPSRDEQYF. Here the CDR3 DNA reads TGTGCCAGCTCACCTTCCAGGGACGAGCAGTACTTC.

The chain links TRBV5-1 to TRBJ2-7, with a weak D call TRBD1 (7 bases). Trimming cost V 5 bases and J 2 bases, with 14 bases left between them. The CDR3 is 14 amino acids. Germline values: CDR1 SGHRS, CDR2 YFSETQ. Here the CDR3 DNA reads TGCGCCAGCAGGCGGGACAGAGCAACCTACGAGCAGTACTTC. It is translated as CASRRDRATYEQYF.

Here the CDR3 DNA reads TGTGCCAGCAGCGTTGCGGGGGACGTGCCGCCCCAGCATTTT. This translates into CASSVAGDVPPQHF. V is TRBV9 and J is TRBJ1-5; perhaps TRBD1 as D (5 bases). The germline gives CDR1 SGDLS, CDR2 YYNGEE. The CDR3 runs to 14 residues. Trimming took 2 bases from V and 9 from J, leaving 15 bases between them.

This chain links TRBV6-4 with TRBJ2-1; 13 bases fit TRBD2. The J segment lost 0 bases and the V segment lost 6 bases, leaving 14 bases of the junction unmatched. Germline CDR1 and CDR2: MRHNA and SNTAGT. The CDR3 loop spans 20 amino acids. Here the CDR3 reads CASSRWALAGGTSSYNEQFF. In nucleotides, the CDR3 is TGTGCCAGCAGCCGCTGGGCACTAGCGGGAGGGACAAGCTCCTACAATGAGCAGTTCTTC.

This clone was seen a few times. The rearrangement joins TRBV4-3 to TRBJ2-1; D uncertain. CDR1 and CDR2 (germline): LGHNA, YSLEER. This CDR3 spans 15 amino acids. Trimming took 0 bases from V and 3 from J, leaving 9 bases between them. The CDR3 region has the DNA TGCGCCAGCAGCCAAGAAACGGAATACTACAATGAGCAGTTCTTC. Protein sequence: CASSQETEYYNEQFF.

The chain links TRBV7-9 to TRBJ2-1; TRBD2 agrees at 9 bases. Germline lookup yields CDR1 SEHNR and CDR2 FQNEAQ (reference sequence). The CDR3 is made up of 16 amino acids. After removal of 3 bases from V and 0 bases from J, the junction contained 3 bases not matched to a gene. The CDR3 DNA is TGTGCCAGCAGCTTTCTAGCGGGAACCTCCTACAATGAGCAGTTCTTC. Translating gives CASSFLAGTSYNEQFF.

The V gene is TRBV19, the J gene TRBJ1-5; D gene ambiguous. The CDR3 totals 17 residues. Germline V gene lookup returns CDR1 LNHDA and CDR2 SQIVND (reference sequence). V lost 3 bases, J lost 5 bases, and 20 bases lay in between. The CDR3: CASSMEPQRVGDQPQHF. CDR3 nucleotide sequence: TGTGCCAGTAGTATGGAACCCCAGCGGGTGGGCGATCAGCCCCAGCATTTT.

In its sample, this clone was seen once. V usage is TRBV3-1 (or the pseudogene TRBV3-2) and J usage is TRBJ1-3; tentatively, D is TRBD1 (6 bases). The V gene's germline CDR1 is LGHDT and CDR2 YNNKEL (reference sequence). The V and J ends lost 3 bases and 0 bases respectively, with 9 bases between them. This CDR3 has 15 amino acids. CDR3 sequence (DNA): TGTGCCAGCAGCCAGGACAGTAGCTCTGGAAACACCATATATTTT. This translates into CASSQDSSSGNTIYF.

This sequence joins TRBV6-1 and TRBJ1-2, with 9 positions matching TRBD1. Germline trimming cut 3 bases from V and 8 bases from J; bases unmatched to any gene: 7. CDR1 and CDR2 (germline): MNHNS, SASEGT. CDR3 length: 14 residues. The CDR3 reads CASSDGTGSRGYTF. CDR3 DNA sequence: TGTGCCAGCAGTGATGGGACAGGGTCTAGAGGCTACACCTTC.